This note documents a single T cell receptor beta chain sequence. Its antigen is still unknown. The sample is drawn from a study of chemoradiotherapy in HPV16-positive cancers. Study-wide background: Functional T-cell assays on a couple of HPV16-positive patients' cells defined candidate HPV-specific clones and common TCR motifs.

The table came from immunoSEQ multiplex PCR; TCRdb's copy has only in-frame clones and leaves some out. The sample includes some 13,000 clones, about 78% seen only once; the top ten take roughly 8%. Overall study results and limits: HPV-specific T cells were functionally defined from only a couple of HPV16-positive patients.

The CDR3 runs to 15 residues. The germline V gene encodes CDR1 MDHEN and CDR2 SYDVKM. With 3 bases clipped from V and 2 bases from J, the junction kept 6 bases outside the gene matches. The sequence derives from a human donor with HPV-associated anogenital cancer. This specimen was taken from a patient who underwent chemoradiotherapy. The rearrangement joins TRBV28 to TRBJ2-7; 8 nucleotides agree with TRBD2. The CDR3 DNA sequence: TGTGCCAGCAGTTTCGGCGGGAGGACCGCCTACGAGCAGTACTTC. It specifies CASSFGGRTAYEQYF.